The clone carrying this T cell receptor beta chain was counted a single time. Its cognate antigen is unknown. One junction end disagrees with the germline gene, perhaps due to a read error. Investigators took RNA and DNA out together from approximately 22-30 mg of unsorted bulk tissue. These data originate in a study of tumor-infiltrating lymphocytes in primary liver carcinoma. Broader study findings: Tumors significantly exceeded blood in top-250-clone fraction (p = 0.039).

The CDR3 covers 12 residues. Germline-derived CDR1 and CDR2 are SGHAT and FQDESV (reference sequence). From 450 to 600 ng total RNA, TCR beta cDNA was generated with a primer in the constant region. Modified slightly, ARM-PCR produced TCR beta libraries over three nested multiplex PCR rounds. A C-beta reverse primer and TRBV1-TRBV30 forward primers served in each of the first two PCR rounds, at roughly 10 cycles apiece. Each CDR3 protein is one row after TCRdb ran MiXCR on the multiplex PCR reads. The sample holds about 130,000 distinct CDR3 sequences, 55% to 75% seen once. The clonotype comes from a woman aged 60-75 years with primary liver carcinoma and hepatitis B virus infection. The sequencing input was liver tumor tissue from sampling region 3. Subset noted: tumor region T3, left-lateral pole. The genes are TRBV11-1 and TRBJ2-2; D gene unclear. The CDR3 DNA follows: TGTGCCAACAGCTTACAGATCGGGGAGCTGTTTTTT. It translates to CANSLQIGELFF.